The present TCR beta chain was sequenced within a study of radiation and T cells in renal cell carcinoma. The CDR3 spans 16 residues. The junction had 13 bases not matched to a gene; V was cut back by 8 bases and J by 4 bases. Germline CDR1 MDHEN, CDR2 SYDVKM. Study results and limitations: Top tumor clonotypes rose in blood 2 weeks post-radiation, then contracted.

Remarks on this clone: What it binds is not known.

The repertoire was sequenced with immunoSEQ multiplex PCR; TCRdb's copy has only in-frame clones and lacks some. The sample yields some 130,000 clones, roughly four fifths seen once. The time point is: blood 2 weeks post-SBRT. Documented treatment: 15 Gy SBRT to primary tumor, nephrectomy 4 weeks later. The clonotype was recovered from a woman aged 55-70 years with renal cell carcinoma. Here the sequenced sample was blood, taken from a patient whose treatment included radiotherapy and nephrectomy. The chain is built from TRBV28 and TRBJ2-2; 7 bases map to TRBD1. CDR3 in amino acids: CASGIPGQSATGELFF. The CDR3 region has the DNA TGTGCCAGCGGCATTCCGGGACAGAGTGCCACCGGGGAGCTGTTTTTT.